Shown below are 6 T cell receptor beta chains from a single sample sequenced in a study of preoperative IRX-2 immunotherapy in early breast cancer. Sample treatment: preoperative locoregional IRX-2 cytokine immunotherapy. The data were produced by immunoSEQ multiplex PCR, yet TCRdb's version contains in-frame clones alone and is incomplete. Of over 30,000 clones listed, under 90% are singletons. The sample here was tumor tissue, taken after IRX-2 immunotherapy. These receptors all come from a human donor with breast cancer.

Regarding this clone: Its ends do not fully match the called genes, so a read error is possible. The V call is TRBV19, the J call TRBJ1-5; 10 nucleotides line up with TRBD1. CDR3 length: 15 residues. The V gene's germline CDR1 is LNHDA and CDR2 SQIVND (reference sequence). CDR3 sequence (DNA): TGTGCCAGTAGTGTAGACAGGGGGCGCAGTCAGCCCCAGCATTTT. It is translated as CASSVDRGRSQPQHF.

A single count supports this clone. The rearrangement links TRBV11-1 to TRBJ2-1; TRBD1 or TRBD2 may be the D gene (5 bases each). In germline, CDR1 is SGHAT, CDR2 FQDESV (reference sequence). V was shortened by 5 bases and J by 5 bases, with 13 bases between the two germline ends. This CDR3 spans 14 amino acids. The chain's CDR3 is CASSGGSVHNEQFF. CDR3 DNA: TGTGCCAGCAGCGGGGGATCGGTTCACAATGAGCAGTTCTTC.

This sequence joins TRBV6-8 and TRBJ1-4, with 10 bases aligning to TRBD1. Losses at the gene ends were 6 bases for V and 5 bases for J; bases not matched to a gene: 6. The length of the CDR3 is 15 residues. CDR1 and CDR2 (germline): MNHGY, SAAAGT. CDR3 protein: CASRVGDRGNEKLFF. The CDR3 coding sequence is TGTGCCAGCAGAGTAGGGGACAGGGGCAATGAAAAACTGTTTTTT.

The chain employs TRBV19 and TRBJ2-5, with TRBD2 matching 10 bases. V shed 1 base and J 5 bases; nucleotides not matched to a gene: 7. Germline values: CDR1 LNHDA, CDR2 SQIVND (reference sequence). The CDR3 has 16 amino acids. The CDR3 DNA reads as TGTGCCAGTAGTATAGGCCTAGCGGGAGCAGGGGAGACCCAGTACTTC. Its protein product is CASSIGLAGAGETQYF.

CDR3 sequence: CASSKKPLRDRSPYGYTF. As DNA, the CDR3 is TGTGCCAGCAGCAAAAAACCTCTCCGGGACAGGAGCCCCTATGGCTACACCTTC. V usage is TRBV7-6 and J usage is TRBJ1-2; 8 bases line up with TRBD1. V lost 5 bases, J lost 4 bases, and 18 bases stayed unmatched. Germline CDR1 SGHVS, CDR2 FNYEAQ. This CDR3 is built from 18 residues. Filled out from reference TRBV7-6 and TRBJ1-2, the complete variable domain reads GAGVSQSPRYKVTKRGQDVALRCDPISGHVSLYWYRQALGQGPEFLTYFNYEAQQDKSGLPNDRFSAERPEGSISTLTIQRTEQRDSAMYRCASSKKPLRDRSPYGYTFGSGTRLTVV.

The rearrangement joins TRBV19 to TRBJ1-3, with D unresolved. Trimming stripped 5 bases from V and 0 bases from J, with 5 bases between. The V gene's germline CDR1 is LNHDA and CDR2 SQIVND (reference sequence). The CDR3 is 13 residues long. CDR3 in amino acids: CASSVFSGNTIYF. As DNA, the CDR3 is TGTGCCAGTAGTGTGTTCTCTGGAAACACCATATATTTT. The full variable domain, in which reference TRBV19 and TRBJ1-3 provide the parts outside the CDR3, is DGGITQSPKYLFRKEGQNVTLSCEQNLNHDAMYWYRQDPGQGLRLIYYSQIVNDFQKGDIAEGYSVSREKKESFPLTVTSAQKNPTAFYLCASSVFSGNTIYFGEGSWLTVV.